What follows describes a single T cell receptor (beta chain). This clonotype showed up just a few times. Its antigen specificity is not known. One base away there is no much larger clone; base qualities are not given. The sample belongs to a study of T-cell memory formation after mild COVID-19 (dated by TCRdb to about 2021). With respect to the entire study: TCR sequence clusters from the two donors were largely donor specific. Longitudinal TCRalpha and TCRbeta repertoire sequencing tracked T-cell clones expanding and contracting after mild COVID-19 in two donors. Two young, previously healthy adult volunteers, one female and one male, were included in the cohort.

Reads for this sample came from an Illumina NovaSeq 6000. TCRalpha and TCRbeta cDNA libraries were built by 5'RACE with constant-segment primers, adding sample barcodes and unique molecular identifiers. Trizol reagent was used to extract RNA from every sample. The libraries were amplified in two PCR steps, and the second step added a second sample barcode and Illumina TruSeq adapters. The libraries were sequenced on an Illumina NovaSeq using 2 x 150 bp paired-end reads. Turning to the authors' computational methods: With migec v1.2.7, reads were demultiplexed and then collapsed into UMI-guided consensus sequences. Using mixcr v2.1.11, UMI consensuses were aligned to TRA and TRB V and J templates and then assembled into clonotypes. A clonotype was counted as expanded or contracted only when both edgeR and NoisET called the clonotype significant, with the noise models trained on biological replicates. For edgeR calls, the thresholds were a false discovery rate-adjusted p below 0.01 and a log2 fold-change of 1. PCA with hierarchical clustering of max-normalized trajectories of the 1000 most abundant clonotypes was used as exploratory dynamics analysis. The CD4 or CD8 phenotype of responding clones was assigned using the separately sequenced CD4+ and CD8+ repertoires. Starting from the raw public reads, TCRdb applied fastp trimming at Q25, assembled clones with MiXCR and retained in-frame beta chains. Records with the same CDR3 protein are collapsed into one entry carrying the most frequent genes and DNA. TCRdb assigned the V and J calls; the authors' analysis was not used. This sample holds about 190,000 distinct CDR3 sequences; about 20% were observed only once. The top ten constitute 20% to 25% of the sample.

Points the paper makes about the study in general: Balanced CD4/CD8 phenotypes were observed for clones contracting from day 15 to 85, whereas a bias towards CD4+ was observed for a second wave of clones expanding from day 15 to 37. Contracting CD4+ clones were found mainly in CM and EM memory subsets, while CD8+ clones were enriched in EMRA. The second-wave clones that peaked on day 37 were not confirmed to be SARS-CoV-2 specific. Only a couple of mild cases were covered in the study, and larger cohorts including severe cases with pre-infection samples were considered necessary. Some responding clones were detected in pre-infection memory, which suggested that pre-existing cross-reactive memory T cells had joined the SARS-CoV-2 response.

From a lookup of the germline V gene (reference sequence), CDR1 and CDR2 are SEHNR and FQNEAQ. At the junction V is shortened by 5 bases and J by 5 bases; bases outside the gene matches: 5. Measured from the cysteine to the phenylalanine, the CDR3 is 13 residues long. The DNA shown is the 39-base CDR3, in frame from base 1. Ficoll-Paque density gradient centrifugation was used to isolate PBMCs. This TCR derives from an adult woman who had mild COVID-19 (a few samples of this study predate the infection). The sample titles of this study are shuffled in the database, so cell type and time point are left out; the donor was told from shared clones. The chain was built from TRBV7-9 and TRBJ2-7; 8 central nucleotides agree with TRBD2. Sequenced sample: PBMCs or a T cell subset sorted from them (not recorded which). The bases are TGTGCCAGCAGCCCTAGCGGGTACAACGAGCAGTACTTC. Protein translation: CASSPSGYNEQYF.